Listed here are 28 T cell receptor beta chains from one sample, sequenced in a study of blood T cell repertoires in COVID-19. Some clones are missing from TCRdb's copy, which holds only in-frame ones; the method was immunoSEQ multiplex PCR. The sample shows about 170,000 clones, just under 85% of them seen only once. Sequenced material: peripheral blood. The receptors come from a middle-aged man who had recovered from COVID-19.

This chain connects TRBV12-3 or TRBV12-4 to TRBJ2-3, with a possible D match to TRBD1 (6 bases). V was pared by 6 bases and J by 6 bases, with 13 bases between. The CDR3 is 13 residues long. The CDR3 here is CASSRQVSDTQYF. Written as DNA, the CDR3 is TGTGCCAGCAGCCGACAGGTTTCCGATACGCAGTATTTT.

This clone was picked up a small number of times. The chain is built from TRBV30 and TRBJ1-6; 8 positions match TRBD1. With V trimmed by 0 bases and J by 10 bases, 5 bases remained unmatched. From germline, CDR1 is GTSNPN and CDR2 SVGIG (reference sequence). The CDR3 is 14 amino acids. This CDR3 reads CAWSVGRGLSPLHF. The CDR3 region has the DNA TGTGCCTGGAGTGTAGGCAGGGGGCTCTCACCCCTCCACTTT. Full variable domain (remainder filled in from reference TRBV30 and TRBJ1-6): SQTIHQWPATLVQPVGSPLSLECTVEGTSNPNLYWYRQAAGRGLQLLFYSVGIGQISSEVPQNLSASRPQDRQFILSSKKLLLSDSGFYLCAWSVGRGLSPLHFGNGTRLTVT.

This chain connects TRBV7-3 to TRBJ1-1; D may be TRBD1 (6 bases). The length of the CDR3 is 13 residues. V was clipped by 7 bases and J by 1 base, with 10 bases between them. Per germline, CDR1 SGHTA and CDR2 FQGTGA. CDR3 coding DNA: TGTGCCAGCAAGAACAGGGAGAACACTGAAGCTTTCTTT. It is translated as CASKNRENTEAFF.

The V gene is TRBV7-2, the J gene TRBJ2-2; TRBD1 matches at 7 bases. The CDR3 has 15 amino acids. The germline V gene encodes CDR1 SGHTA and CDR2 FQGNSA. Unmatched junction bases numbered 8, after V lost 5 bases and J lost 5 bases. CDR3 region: CASSQTGSETGELFF. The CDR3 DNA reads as TGTGCCAGCAGCCAGACAGGGTCGGAAACCGGGGAGCTGTTTTTT.

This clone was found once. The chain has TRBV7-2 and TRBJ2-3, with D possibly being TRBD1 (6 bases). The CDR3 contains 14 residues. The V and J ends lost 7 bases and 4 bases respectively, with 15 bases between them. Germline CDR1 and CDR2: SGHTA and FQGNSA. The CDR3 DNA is TGTGCCAGCACCTTTGGGGGCTTCGCAGATACGCAGTATTTT. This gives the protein CASTFGGFADTQYF. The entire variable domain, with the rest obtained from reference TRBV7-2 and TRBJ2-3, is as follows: GAGVSQSPSNKVTEKGKDVELRCDPISGHTALYWYRQSLGQGLEFLIYFQGNSAPDKSGLPSDRFSAERTGGSVSTLTIQRTQQEDSAVYLCASTFGGFADTQYFGPGTRLTVL.

CDR3 sequence reads: CASSHLSEGGTEQYF. The CDR3, as DNA: TGTGCCAGTAGTCACCTATCCGAAGGCGGGACCGAGCAGTACTTC. V gene TRBV19 combines with J gene TRBJ2-7; the D gene is possibly TRBD2 (6 bases). CDR1 and CDR2 (germline): LNHDA, SQIVND (reference sequence). V was trimmed by 5 bases and J by 6 bases, leaving 20 bases between them. The CDR3 loop spans 15 amino acids.

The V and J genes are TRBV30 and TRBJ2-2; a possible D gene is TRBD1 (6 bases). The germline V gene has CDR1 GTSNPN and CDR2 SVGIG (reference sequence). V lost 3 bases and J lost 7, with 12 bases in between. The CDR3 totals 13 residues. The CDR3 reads CAWRGAKGGELFF. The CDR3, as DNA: TGTGCCTGGAGGGGGGCGAAGGGCGGGGAGCTGTTTTTT. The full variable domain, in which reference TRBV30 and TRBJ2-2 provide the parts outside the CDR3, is SQTIHQWPATLVQPVGSPLSLECTVEGTSNPNLYWYRQAAGRGLQLLFYSVGIGQISSEVPQNLSASRPQDRQFILSSKKLLLSDSGFYLCAWRGAKGGELFFGEGSRLTVL.

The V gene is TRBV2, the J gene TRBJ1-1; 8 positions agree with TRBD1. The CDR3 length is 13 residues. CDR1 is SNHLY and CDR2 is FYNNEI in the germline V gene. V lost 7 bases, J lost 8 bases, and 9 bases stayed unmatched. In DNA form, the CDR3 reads TGTGCCAGCATAGATCGGGGACAGGCCGAAGCTTTCTTT. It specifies CASIDRGQAEAFF.

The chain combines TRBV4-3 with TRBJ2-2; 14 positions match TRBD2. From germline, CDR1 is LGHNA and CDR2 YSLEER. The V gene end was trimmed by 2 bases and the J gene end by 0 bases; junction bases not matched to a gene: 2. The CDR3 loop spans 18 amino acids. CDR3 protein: CASSQQGLAGANTGELFF. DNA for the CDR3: TGCGCCAGCAGCCAACAGGGACTAGCGGGAGCGAACACCGGGGAGCTGTTTTTT.

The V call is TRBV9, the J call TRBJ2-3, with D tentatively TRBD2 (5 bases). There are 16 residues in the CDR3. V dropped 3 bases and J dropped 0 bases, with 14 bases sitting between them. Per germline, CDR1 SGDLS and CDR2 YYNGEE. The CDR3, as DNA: TGTGCCAGCAGCGGGGCGGGCGGACCTAGCACAGATACGCAGTATTTT. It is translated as CASSGAGGPSTDTQYF.

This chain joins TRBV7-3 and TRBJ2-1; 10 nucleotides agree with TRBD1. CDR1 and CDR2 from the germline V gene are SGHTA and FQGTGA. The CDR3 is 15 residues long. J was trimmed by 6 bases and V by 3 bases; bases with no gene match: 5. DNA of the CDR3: TGTGCCAGCAGCTTGACAGGGGGCGCCGGCAATGAGCAGTTCTTC. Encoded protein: CASSLTGGAGNEQFF.

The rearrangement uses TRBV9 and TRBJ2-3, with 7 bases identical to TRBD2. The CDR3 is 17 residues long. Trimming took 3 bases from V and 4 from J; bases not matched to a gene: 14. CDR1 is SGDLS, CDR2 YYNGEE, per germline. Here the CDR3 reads CASSASNLAALADTQYF. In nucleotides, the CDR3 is TGTGCCAGCAGCGCCTCTAACCTAGCGGCCCTCGCAGATACGCAGTATTTT.

CDR3 nucleotides: TGTGCCAGCAGTGAAGGGGCAGGGGGCTACGATACCTACGAGCAGTACTTC. Translating gives CASSEGAGGYDTYEQYF. The chain combines TRBV6-1 with TRBJ2-7; 8 bases line up with TRBD1. The junction had 10 bases not matched to a gene; V was cut back by 1 base and J by 2 bases. The CDR3 has 17 residues. Looked up from germline, CDR1 is MNHNS and CDR2 is SASEGT.

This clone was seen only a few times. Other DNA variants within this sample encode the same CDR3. CDR3 sequence: CASSITGSGANVLTF. The CDR3 bases are TGTGCCAGTAGTATCACAGGCTCAGGGGCCAACGTCCTGACTTTC. V is TRBV19 and J is TRBJ2-6; perhaps TRBD1 as D (5 bases). Looked up from germline, CDR1 is LNHDA and CDR2 is SQIVND (reference sequence). This CDR3 spans 15 amino acids. Trimming left V 3 bases short and J 4 bases short, with 10 bases between.

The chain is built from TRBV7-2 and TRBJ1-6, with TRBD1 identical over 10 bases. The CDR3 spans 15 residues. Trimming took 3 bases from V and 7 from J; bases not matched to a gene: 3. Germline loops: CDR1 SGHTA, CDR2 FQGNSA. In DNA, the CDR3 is TGTGCCAGCAGCTTGGGACAGGGGCTGAATTCACCCCTCCACTTT. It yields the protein CASSLGQGLNSPLHF.

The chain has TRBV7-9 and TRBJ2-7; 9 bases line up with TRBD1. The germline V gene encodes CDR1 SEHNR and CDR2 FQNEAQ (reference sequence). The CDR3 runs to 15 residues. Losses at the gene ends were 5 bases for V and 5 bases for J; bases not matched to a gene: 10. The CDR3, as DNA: TGTGCCAGCAGCCGGACCGGGACAGGGCCGGACGAGCAGTACTTC. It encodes CASSRTGTGPDEQYF. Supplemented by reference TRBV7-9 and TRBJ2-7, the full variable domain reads DTGVSQNPRHKITKRGQNVTFRCDPISEHNRLYWYRQTLGQGPEFLTYFQNEAQLEKSRLLSDRFSAERPKGSFSTLEIQRTEQGDSAMYLCASSRTGTGPDEQYFGPGTRLTVT.

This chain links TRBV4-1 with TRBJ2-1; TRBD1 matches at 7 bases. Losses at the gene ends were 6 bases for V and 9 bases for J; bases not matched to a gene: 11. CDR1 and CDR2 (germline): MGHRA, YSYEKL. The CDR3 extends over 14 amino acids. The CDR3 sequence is CASRQIRGGFEQFF. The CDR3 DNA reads TGCGCCAGCAGGCAGATAAGAGGGGGCTTTGAGCAGTTCTTC.

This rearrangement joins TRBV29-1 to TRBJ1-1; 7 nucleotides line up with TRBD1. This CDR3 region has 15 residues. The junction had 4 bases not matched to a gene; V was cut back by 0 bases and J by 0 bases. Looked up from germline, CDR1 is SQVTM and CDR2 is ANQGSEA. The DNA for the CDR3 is TGCAGCGTTGAAGAAGGGACAGCCTTGAACACTGAAGCTTTCTTT. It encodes CSVEEGTALNTEAFF.

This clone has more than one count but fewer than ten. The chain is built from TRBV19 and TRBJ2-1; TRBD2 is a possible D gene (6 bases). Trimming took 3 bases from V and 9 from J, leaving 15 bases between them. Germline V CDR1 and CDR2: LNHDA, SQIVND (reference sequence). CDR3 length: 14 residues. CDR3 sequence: CASSIPTRRGEQFF. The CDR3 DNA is TGTGCCAGTAGTATCCCTACCCGGAGGGGTGAGCAGTTCTTC.

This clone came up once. The chain's CDR3 is CAWGPYSGEAFF. CDR3 in DNA: TGTGCCTGGGGCCCTTATTCGGGGGAAGCTTTCTTT. The genes are TRBV30 and TRBJ1-1; D call uncertain. Per germline, CDR1 GTSNPN and CDR2 SVGIG (reference sequence). V was trimmed by 5 bases and J by 8 bases, leaving 15 bases between them. The CDR3 extends over 12 amino acids.

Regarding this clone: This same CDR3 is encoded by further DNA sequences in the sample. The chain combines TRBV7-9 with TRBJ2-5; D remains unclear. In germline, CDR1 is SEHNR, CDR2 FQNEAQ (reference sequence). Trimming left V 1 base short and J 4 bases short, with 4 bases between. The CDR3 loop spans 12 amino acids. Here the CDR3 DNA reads TGTGCCAGCAGCTTAGATCGAGAGACCCAGTACTTC. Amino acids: CASSLDRETQYF.

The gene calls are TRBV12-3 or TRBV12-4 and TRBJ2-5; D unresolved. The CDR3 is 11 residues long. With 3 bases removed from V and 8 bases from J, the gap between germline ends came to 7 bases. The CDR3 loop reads CASSFGGTQYF. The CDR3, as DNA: TGTGCCAGCAGTTTTGGTGGCACCCAGTACTTC.

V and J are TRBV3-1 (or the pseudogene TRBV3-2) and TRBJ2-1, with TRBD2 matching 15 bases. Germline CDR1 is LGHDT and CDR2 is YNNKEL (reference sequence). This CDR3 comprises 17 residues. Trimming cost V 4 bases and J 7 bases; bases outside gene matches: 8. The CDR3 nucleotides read TGTGCCAGCAGCCTCCTCGGGACTAGCGGGGGGTTGAATGAGCAGTTCTTC. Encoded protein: CASSLLGTSGGLNEQFF.

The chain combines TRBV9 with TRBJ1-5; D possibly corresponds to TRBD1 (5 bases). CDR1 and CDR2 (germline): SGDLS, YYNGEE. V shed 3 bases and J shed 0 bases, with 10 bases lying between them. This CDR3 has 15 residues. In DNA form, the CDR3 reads TGTGCCAGCAGCGCCCAGGGACTTAGCAATCAGCCCCAGCATTTT. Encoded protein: CASSAQGLSNQPQHF. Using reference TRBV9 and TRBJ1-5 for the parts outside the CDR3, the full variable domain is DSGVTQTPKHLITATGQRVTLRCSPRSGDLSVYWYQQSLDQGLQFLIQYYNGEERAKGNILERFSAQQFPDLHSELNLSSLELGDSALYFCASSAQGLSNQPQHFGDGTRLSIL.

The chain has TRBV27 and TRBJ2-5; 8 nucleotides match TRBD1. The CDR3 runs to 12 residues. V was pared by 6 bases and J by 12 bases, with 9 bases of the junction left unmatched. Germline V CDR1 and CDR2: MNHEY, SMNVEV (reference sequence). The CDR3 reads CASSLTTGVEYF. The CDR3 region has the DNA TGTGCCAGCAGCCTTACGACAGGGGTGGAGTACTTC.

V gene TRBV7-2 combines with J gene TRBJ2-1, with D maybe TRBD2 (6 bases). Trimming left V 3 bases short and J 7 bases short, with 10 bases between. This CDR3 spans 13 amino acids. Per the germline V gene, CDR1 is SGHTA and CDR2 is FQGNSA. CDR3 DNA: TGTGCCAGCAGCTTGGGGACTCTTAATGAGCAGTTCTTC. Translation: CASSLGTLNEQFF.

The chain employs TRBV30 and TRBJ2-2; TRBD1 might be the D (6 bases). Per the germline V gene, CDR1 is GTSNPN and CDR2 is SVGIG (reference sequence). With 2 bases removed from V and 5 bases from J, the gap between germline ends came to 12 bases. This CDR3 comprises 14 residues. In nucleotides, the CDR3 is TGTGCCTGGAGTTCCAGGGGTGGAACCGGGGAGCTGTTTTTT. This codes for CAWSSRGGTGELFF.

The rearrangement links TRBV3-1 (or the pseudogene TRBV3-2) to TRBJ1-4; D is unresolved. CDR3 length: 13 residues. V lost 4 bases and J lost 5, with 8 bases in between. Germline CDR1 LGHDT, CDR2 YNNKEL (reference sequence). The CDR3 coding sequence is TGTGCCAGCAGCCCTGAGGGAAATGAAAAACTGTTTTTT. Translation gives CASSPEGNEKLFF.